Following are 16 T cell receptor beta chains from one sample sequenced in a study of cytomegalovirus exposure and HLA in healthy donors (dated by TCRdb to 2017 to 2019). The method was the immunoSEQ multiplex PCR assay. For the multiplex PCR, a mixture combining 60 forward primers for TCR Vbeta segments and 13 reverse primers for TCR Jbeta segments was used. Imported from immuneACCESS, the table was reduced by TCRdb to in-frame sequences with V and J called. These copies leave out some clones; in studies compared against another copy, an unresolved V gene accounts for under half, and the cause of the remainder is not known. The sample yields about 210,000 clones; roughly four fifths were counted once. In total, the top ten clones hold around 9.6% of the sample. The material sequenced was PBMCs. These receptors came from a woman aged 50 to 65 in good health and CMV-seropositive.

This chain uses TRBV30 with TRBJ2-7, with 8 bases that match TRBD1. V shed 0 bases, J shed 4 bases, and the junction held 5 bases outside the gene matches. This CDR3 contains 14 residues. CDR1 and CDR2 from the germline V gene are GTSNPN and SVGIG (reference sequence). The CDR3 region has the DNA TGTGCCTGGAGTGTCCGCAGGGGGCTATACGAGCAGTACTTC. Residues: CAWSVRRGLYEQYF.

The gene calls are TRBV11-3 and TRBJ2-3, with D possibly being TRBD2 (6 bases). CDR1 and CDR2 from the germline V gene are SGHNT and YENEEA. CDR3 length: 13 amino acids. V was cut by 1 base and J by 9 bases, with 11 bases left in between. For the CDR3, the DNA is TGTGCCAGCAGCTTAGGGGGGAGGACCACGCAGTATTTT. Its protein product is CASSLGGRTTQYF.

The chain couples TRBV7-8 to TRBJ1-1, with a possible D match to TRBD1 (6 bases). This CDR3 has 18 amino acids. CDR1 is SGHVS and CDR2 is FQNEAQ in the germline V gene. V was clipped by 3 bases and J by 8 bases, with 28 bases between them. The CDR3 sequence: CASSFPLGSVGGEGEAFF. The CDR3 region has the DNA TGTGCCAGCAGCTTTCCGTTGGGTTCGGTTGGGGGCGAGGGCGAAGCTTTCTTT.

The chain has TRBV6-1 and TRBJ1-1; no definite D call. V shed 7 bases and J shed 0 bases, with 12 bases lying between them. This CDR3 comprises 14 residues. Germline V lookup: CDR1 MNHNS, CDR2 SASEGT. Here the CDR3 DNA reads TGTGCCAGCATGGTGAAACACATGAACACTGAAGCTTTCTTT. This encodes CASMVKHMNTEAFF.

This sequence joins TRBV18 and TRBJ2-2; D is possibly TRBD2 (5 bases). This CDR3 comprises 14 residues. Germline V gene lookup returns CDR1 KGHSH and CDR2 LQKENI. V gave up 4 bases and J gave up 4 bases, with 10 bases separating them. The CDR3 is CASSHRTGTGELFF. CDR3 nucleotides: TGTGCCAGCTCACACCGGACTGGCACCGGGGAGCTGTTTTTT.

The chain uses TRBV27 and TRBJ1-2, with D tentatively TRBD1 (6 bases). Germline CDR1 MNHEY, CDR2 SMNVEV (reference sequence). V was clipped by 2 bases and J by 8 bases, with 15 bases between them. This CDR3 comprises 14 residues. Here the CDR3 DNA reads TGTGCCAGCAGTTTAGGGAGAGGGGGGGACGGCTACACCTTC. It encodes CASSLGRGGDGYTF.

J is TRBJ1-5 and V is TRBV21-1; the table's TRBD1 call for D was not verified on the DNA. TRBV21-1 is recorded as a pseudogene. CDR3 size: 21 residues. This chain's CDR3 is CASSTQRQTGGLPYSNQPQHF. CDR3 in DNA: TGTGCCAGCAGCACCCAGCGGCAAACAGGGGGTCTCCCATATAGCAATCAGCCCCAGCATTTT.

This clone was recorded once. The rearrangement links TRBV18 to TRBJ1-5; 9 bases are a match to TRBD1. V lost 4 bases, J lost 4 bases, and 8 bases stayed unmatched. CDR3 length: 16 amino acids. CDR1 and CDR2 (germline): KGHSH, LQKENI. The CDR3 sequence is CASSLSTGTGNQPQHF. The DNA of the CDR3 is TGTGCCAGCTCACTATCCACCGGGACAGGGAATCAGCCCCAGCATTTT.

This rearrangement joins TRBV6-5 to TRBJ1-2, with TRBD1 matching over 11 bases. The V gene's germline CDR1 is MNHEY and CDR2 SVGAGI. This CDR3 has 14 amino acids. J gave up 7 bases and V 0 bases, and 1 base lay outside the gene matches. The CDR3 is CASSYSGQGAGYTF. For the CDR3, the DNA is TGTGCCAGCAGTTACTCTGGACAGGGGGCTGGCTACACCTTC.

V and J are TRBV28 and TRBJ2-2, with 10 bases that match TRBD1. The CDR3 length is 15 residues. Germline V lookup: CDR1 MDHEN, CDR2 SYDVKM. V trimming: 3 bases; J trimming: 7 bases; junction bases outside the gene matches: 5. The DNA of the CDR3 is TGTGCCAGCAGTTTTAGGACAGGGGGAAACGGGGAGCTGTTTTTT. It codes for CASSFRTGGNGELFF.

This clone has only a few counts. This chain connects TRBV6-1 to TRBJ1-1, with 8 nucleotides matching TRBD1. Germline V lookup: CDR1 MNHNS, CDR2 SASEGT. The CDR3 sequence is 15 residues long. The trim removed 1 base at V and 3 bases at J, leaving 4 bases unmatched. The CDR3 loop reads CASSEEYRGDTEAFF. CDR3 in DNA: TGTGCCAGCAGTGAAGAGTACAGGGGGGACACTGAAGCTTTCTTT.

This clone was found once. This chain's CDR3 is CASMIDRGLYNEQFF. The CDR3 coding sequence is TGTGCCAGTATGATAGACAGGGGGCTCTACAATGAGCAGTTCTTC. This rearrangement joins TRBV19 to TRBJ2-1, with 10 bases identical to TRBD1. The CDR3 sequence is 15 residues long. The germline V gene has CDR1 LNHDA and CDR2 SQIVND (reference sequence). The junction had 6 bases not matched to a gene; V was cut back by 7 bases and J by 3 bases.

The chain recombines TRBV5-1 with TRBJ2-5; possible D gene TRBD1, 5 bases. The J call may be mistaken, given a closer DNA end match to TRBJ2-7. This CDR3 has 14 amino acids. In germline, CDR1 is SGHRS, CDR2 YFSETQ. The CDR3 nucleotides read TGCGCCAGCAGCTTGCAGGGTGGGCCCCTCGAGCAGTACTTC. It translates to CASSLQGGPLEQYF.

V usage is TRBV4-1 and J usage is TRBJ1-1; possible D gene TRBD1, 6 bases. CDR1 and CDR2 (germline): MGHRA, YSYEKL. The CDR3 consists of 14 residues. The V gene lost 1 base and the J gene lost 6 bases, with 12 bases spanning the gap. CDR3 in amino acids: CASSQVQGISEAFF. The CDR3 bases are TGCGCCAGCAGCCAAGTTCAGGGGATTTCTGAAGCTTTCTTT.

This chain uses TRBV6-6 with TRBJ2-1; weak D call: TRBD1 (6 bases). CDR1 MNHNY and CDR2 SVGAGI come from the germline V gene (reference sequence). This CDR3 spans 14 amino acids. V was cut by 4 bases and J by 5 bases, with 12 bases left in between. The CDR3 loop reads CASSLAYRDNEQFF. The CDR3 DNA reads TGTGCCAGCAGTTTAGCGTACAGGGACAATGAGCAGTTCTTC.

The V and J genes are TRBV7-9 and TRBJ2-3, with TRBD2 matching over 8 bases. The CDR3 runs to 16 residues. J was trimmed by 2 bases and V by 0 bases; bases with no gene match: 4. Germline V lookup: CDR1 SEHNR, CDR2 FQNEAQ (reference sequence). The chain's CDR3 is CASSLAGRGYTDTQYF. CDR3 nucleotide sequence: TGTGCCAGCAGCTTAGCCGGGAGGGGGTACACAGATACGCAGTATTTT. Together with reference TRBV7-9 and TRBJ2-3, the CDR3 gives the full variable domain: DTGVSQNPRHKITKRGQNVTFRCDPISEHNRLYWYRQTLGQGPEFLTYFQNEAQLEKSRLLSDRFSAERPKGSFSTLEIQRTEQGDSAMYLCASSLAGRGYTDTQYFGPGTRLTVL.